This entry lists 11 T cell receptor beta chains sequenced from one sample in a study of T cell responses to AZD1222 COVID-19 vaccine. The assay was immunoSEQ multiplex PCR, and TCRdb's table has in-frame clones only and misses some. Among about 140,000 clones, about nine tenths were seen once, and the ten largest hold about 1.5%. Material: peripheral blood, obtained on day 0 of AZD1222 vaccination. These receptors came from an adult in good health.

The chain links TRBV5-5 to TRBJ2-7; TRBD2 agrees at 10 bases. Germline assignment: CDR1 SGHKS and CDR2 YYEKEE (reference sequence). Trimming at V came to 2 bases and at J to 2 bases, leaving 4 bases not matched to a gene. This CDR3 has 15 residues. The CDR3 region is CASSLTSGMAYEQYF. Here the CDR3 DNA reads TGTGCCAGCAGCTTAACTAGCGGGATGGCCTACGAGCAGTACTTC.

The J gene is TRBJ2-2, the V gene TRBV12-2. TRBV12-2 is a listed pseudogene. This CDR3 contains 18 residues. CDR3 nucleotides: TGTGCAAGTCGCTTAGGAGGACGGTCTCAACTCTCCGCCGGGGAGCTGTTTTTT. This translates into CASRLGGRSQLSAGELFF.

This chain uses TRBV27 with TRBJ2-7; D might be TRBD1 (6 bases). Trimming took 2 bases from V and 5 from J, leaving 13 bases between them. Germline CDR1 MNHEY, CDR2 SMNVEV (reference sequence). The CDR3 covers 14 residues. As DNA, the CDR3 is TGTGCCAGCAGTTTACGTCAGGGGTCCAACGAGCAGTACTTC. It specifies CASSLRQGSNEQYF.

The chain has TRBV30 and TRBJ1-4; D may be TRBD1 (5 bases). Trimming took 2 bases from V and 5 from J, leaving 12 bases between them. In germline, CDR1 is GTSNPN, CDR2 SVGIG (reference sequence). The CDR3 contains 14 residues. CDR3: CAWSSTVRNEKLFF. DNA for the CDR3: TGTGCCTGGAGTTCGACAGTGCGGAATGAAAAACTGTTTTTT.

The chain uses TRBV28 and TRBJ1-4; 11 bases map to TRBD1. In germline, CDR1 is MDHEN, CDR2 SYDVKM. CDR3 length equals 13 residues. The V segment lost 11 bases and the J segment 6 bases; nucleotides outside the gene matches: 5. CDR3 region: CAATDRGHEKLFF. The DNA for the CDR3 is TGTGCCGCCACGGACAGGGGGCATGAAAAACTGTTTTTT.

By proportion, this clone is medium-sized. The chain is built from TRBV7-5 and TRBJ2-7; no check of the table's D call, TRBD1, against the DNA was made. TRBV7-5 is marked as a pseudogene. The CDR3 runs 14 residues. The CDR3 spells CVFPARQGSYEQYF. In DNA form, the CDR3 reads TGTGTCTTCCCCGCGAGACAGGGGTCCTACGAGCAGTACTTC.

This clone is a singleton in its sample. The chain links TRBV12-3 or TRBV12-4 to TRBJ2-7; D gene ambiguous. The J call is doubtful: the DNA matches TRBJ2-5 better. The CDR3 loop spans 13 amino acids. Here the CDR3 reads CASSPWGQETQYF. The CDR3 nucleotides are TGTGCCAGCAGCCCGTGGGGCCAAGAGACCCAGTACTTC.

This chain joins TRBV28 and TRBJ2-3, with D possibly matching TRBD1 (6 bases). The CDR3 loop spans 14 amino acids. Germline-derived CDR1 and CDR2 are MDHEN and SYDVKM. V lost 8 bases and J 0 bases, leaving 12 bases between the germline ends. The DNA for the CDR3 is TGTGCCAGCTTCGGGACACTTAGCACAGATACGCAGTATTTT. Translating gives CASFGTLSTDTQYF. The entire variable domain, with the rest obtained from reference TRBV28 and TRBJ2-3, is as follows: DVKVTQSSRYLVKRTGEKVFLECVQDMDHENMFWYRQDPGLGLRLIYFSYDVKMKEKGDIPEGYSVSREKKERFSLILESASTNQTSMYLCASFGTLSTDTQYFGPGTRLTVL.

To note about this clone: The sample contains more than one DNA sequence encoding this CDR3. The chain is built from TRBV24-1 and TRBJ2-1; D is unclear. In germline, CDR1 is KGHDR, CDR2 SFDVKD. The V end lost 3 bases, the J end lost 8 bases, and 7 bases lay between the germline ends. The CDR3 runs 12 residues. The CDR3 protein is CATSDLRDEQFF. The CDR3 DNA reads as TGTGCCACCAGTGATCTTAGGGATGAGCAGTTCTTC.

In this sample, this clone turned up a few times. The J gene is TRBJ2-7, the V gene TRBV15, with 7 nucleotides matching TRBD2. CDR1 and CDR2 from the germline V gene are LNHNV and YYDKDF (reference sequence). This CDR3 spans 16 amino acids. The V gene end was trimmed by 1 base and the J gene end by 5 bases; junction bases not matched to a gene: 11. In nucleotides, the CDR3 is TGTGCCACCAGCAGAGGGGTGGGAGGGAGGATCAACGAGCAGTACTTC. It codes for CATSRGVGGRINEQYF.

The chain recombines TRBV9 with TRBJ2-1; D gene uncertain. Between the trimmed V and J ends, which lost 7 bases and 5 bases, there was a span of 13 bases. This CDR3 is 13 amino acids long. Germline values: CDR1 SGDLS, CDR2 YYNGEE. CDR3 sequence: CASAPDPHNEQFF. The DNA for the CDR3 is TGTGCCAGCGCCCCGGACCCGCACAATGAGCAGTTCTTC.